This TCR beta chain was sequenced in a study of blood T cell repertoires in COVID-19. Study context: Sites in the United States, Italy and Spain provided acute and convalescent COVID-19 samples.

Residents of under 25 US areas, aged roughly 18 to 89 years, made up the participants. Participants' reported clinical history set cohort assignment. The CDR3 runs to 15 residues. Trimming left V 1 base short and J 6 bases short, with 10 bases between. Germline CDR1 SGHTA, CDR2 FQGNSA. Authors' data handling: Nucleated cell number was recorded as an estimate derived from reference gene primer amplification. The repertoire was sequenced with immunoSEQ multiplex PCR; TCRdb's copy has only in-frame clones and lacks some. Clonal size and the V and J genes are those of that table, whereas D and trimming came from the DNA. Of some 400,000 clones detected, approximately 87% appear once; the ten largest clones hold 1.3%.

Sequenced material: PBMCs or T cells enriched from blood (not recorded which). The rearrangement joins TRBV7-2 to TRBJ1-6; D not resolved. The TCR comes from a young man who had recovered from COVID-19. Here the CDR3 reads CASSLGHLFNSPLHF. In DNA, the CDR3 is TGTGCCAGCAGCTTAGGGCACCTTTTTAATTCACCCCTCCACTTT.